These 32 T cell receptor beta chains originate from one sample sequenced in a study of neurological immune-mediated disorders. Each CDR3 protein gets one entry after TCRdb re-called the 5' RACE reads with MiXCR. The repertoire holds 40,000 to 60,000 distinct CDR3 sequences, over 3% seen once, with about 6.3% in the top ten. The sample comprised PBMCs. The source is a man aged 35-49 years with multiple sclerosis.

This clonotype has at least ten counts. This rearrangement joins TRBV29-1 to TRBJ2-7; 8 bases are a match to TRBD2. This CDR3 has 12 residues. Trimming cost V 6 bases and J 5 bases; bases outside gene matches: 6. Germline values: CDR1 SQVTM, CDR2 ANQGSEA. The CDR3 reads CSVRGGGHEQYF. Here the CDR3 DNA reads TGCAGCGTCCGGGGGGGGGGCCACGAGCAGTACTTC.

This clonotype was detected many times. The chain links TRBV12-3 or TRBV12-4 to TRBJ2-3; the D gene is possibly TRBD2 (7 bases). The V end lost 7 bases, the J end lost 3 bases, and 17 bases lay between the germline ends. This CDR3 has 15 amino acids. The CDR3 DNA is TGTGCCAGCAATACTTCGGGGGGCGGTACAGATACGCAGTATTTT. Encoded protein: CASNTSGGGTDTQYF.

This clonotype has at least ten counts. The chain joins TRBV29-1 to TRBJ2-1, with D tentatively TRBD2 (5 bases). CDR1 SQVTM and CDR2 ANQGSEA come from the germline V gene. CDR3 length: 17 residues. V gave up 1 base and J gave up 0 bases, with 16 bases separating them. The CDR3: CSVEGGYGESSYNEQFF. The CDR3 DNA sequence: TGCAGCGTTGAAGGGGGTTACGGGGAAAGCTCCTACAATGAGCAGTTCTTC.

Comment on this clonotype: Mismatch with germline at one junction end may stem from a read error. The chain joins TRBV20-1 to TRBJ1-5, with 7 bases matching TRBD1. The CDR3 spans 16 residues. Germline-derived CDR1 and CDR2 are DFQATT and SNEGSKA (reference sequence). CDR3 DNA sequence: TGCAGTGCGCAAGATAGGGGGCCAGGGGGTAATCAGCCCCAGAATTTT. Protein: CSAQDRGPGGNQPQNF.

This clonotype was picked up many times. The V call is TRBV5-5, the J call TRBJ2-2; a weak D match, TRBD1 (5 bases). Trimming removed 0 bases from V and 0 bases from J, with 9 bases in between. The V gene's germline CDR1 is SGHKS and CDR2 YYEKEE (reference sequence). The CDR3 covers 16 residues. CDR3 loop: CASSLDRRANTGELFF. The DNA of the CDR3 is TGTGCCAGCAGCTTGGACAGGCGCGCGAACACCGGGGAGCTGTTTTTT.

This clonotype was detected many times. The chain joins TRBV18 to TRBJ1-1; no clear D. Per germline, CDR1 KGHSH and CDR2 LQKENI. The CDR3 length is 14 residues. The ends were cut back, 3 bases at V and 4 bases at J, with 12 bases in the middle. The CDR3 DNA sequence: TGTGCCAGCTCACCGGCCCCCGGGAGCACTGAAGCTTTCTTT. Translation gives CASSPAPGSTEAFF.

With regard to this clonotype: The junction differs from germline at one of its ends, possibly a read error. The gene calls are TRBV5-1 and TRBJ1-6, with 7 bases identical to TRBD1. Per the germline V gene, CDR1 is SGHRS and CDR2 is YFSETQ. This CDR3 is built from 14 residues. For the CDR3, the DNA is TGCGCCAGCAGCGAAGACAGGGCCGGCTCACCCCTCAACTTT. Translating gives CASSEDRAGSPLNF.

This clonotype was counted a few times. The V and J genes are TRBV19 and TRBJ1-3; D is unclear. Trimming left V 8 bases short and J 0 bases short, with 11 bases between. Germline V CDR1 and CDR2: LNHDA, SQIVND (reference sequence). This CDR3 has 14 residues. CDR3 sequence reads: CASGRPPSGNTIYF. CDR3 DNA: TGTGCCAGTGGCCGACCGCCCTCTGGAAACACCATATATTTT. Drawing the rest from reference TRBV19 and TRBJ1-3, the complete variable domain is DGGITQSPKYLFRKEGQNVTLSCEQNLNHDAMYWYRQDPGQGLRLIYYSQIVNDFQKGDIAEGYSVSREKKESFPLTVTSAQKNPTAFYLCASGRPPSGNTIYFGEGSWLTVV.

In regard to this clonotype: A read error may be the cause here, since a much bigger clone is one base away. The DNA for the CDR3 is TGTGCCATCAGTGAGTACACCCGGGGCAATTCACCCCTCAACTTT. This encodes CAISEYTRGNSPLNF. The gene calls are TRBV10-3 and TRBJ1-6; the D gene is possibly TRBD1 (5 bases). The germline V gene has CDR1 ENHRY and CDR2 SYGVKD. This CDR3 region has 15 residues.

In this sample, this clonotype turned up many times. The chain recombines TRBV5-1 with TRBJ2-5; maybe TRBD2 (6 bases). The CDR3 extends over 15 amino acids. Between the trimmed V and J ends, which lost 1 base and 2 bases, there was a span of 12 bases. CDR1 and CDR2 (germline): SGHRS, YFSETQ. CDR3 coding DNA: TGCGCCAGCAGCTTGCTGGCGGGGCCACAAGAGACCCAGTACTTC. Protein product: CASSLLAGPQETQYF.

Of note for this clonotype: One junction end disagrees with the germline gene, perhaps due to a read error. V and J are TRBV7-2 and TRBJ1-6; D remains ambiguous. Germline-derived CDR1 and CDR2 are SGHTA and FQGNSA. The CDR3 totals 16 residues. Here the CDR3 reads CASSFSGTPLNSPLNF. CDR3 DNA sequence: TGTGCCAGCAGCTTTAGTGGTACACCCCTAAATTCACCCCTCAACTTT.

The sample holds many counts of this clonotype. J is TRBJ1-6 and V is TRBV27; D perhaps matches TRBD1 (6 bases). The V end lost 7 bases, the J end lost 7 bases, and 17 bases lay between the germline ends. CDR3 length equals 15 residues. Per the germline V gene, CDR1 is MNHEY and CDR2 is SMNVEV (reference sequence). The CDR3 DNA sequence: TGTGCCAGCACTCGCATAGGGGGGACGAATTCACCCCTCCACTTT. As protein: CASTRIGGTNSPLHF.

This clonotype showed up many times. The chain joins TRBV4-1 to TRBJ2-2; 7 bases align to TRBD2. The CDR3 totals 14 residues. J was trimmed by 7 bases and V by 1 base; bases with no gene match: 3. The germline CDR1 and CDR2 sequences are MGHRA and YSYEKL. CDR3 DNA sequence: TGCGCCAGCAGCCAAGCGGGGGGAGGCGGGGAGCTGTTTTTT. Translated, it gives CASSQAGGGGELFF.

This clonotype was seen repeatedly, ten times or more. The V call is TRBV6-1, the J call TRBJ2-1; D gene uncertain. V was cut by 0 bases and J by 6 bases, with 9 bases left in between. The germline gives CDR1 MNHNS, CDR2 SASEGT. The CDR3 spans 14 residues. The CDR3 nucleotides read TGTGCCAGCAGTGAAGCATCTGAGCCCAATGAGCAGTTCTTC. It yields the protein CASSEASEPNEQFF.

The chain joins TRBV5-1 to TRBJ2-3; D is unclear. CDR3 length: 12 amino acids. The V gene lost 2 bases and the J gene lost 2 bases, with 3 bases spanning the gap. Germline V gives CDR1 SGHRS, CDR2 YFSETQ. CDR3 sequence (DNA): TGCGCCAGCAGCTTCTACACAGATACGCAGTATTTT. Translation gives CASSFYTDTQYF.

This clonotype was found many times. This chain joins TRBV4-1 and TRBJ2-6; D not resolved. V was clipped by 0 bases and J by 0 bases, with 6 bases between them. CDR3 length: 16 residues. Germline V gene sequence: CDR1 MGHRA, CDR2 YSYEKL. The CDR3, as DNA: TGCGCCAGCAGCCAAGATCTTAACTCTGGGGCCAACGTCCTGACTTTC. Translating it yields CASSQDLNSGANVLTF.

At least ten counts were recorded for this clonotype. The chain combines TRBV5-5 with TRBJ2-1, with 11 bases matching TRBD1. V lost 4 bases to trimming and J lost 7 bases; unmatched junction nucleotides: 4. There are 14 residues in the CDR3. Per the germline V gene, CDR1 is SGHKS and CDR2 is YYEKEE (reference sequence). The CDR3 is CASSMGQGVNEQFF. The CDR3 DNA follows: TGTGCCAGCAGCATGGGACAGGGGGTGAATGAGCAGTTCTTC.

This clonotype has a count of ten or more. The chain uses TRBV20-1 and TRBJ2-2; 10 nucleotides match TRBD2. CDR3 length: 16 amino acids. Germline CDR1 is DFQATT and CDR2 is SNEGSKA (reference sequence). The trim removed 0 bases at V and 8 bases at J, leaving 9 bases unmatched. CDR3 DNA: TGCAGTGCTAGAGAGGGACTAGCGATCCACTCAGGGGAGCTGTTTTTT. This sequence encodes CSAREGLAIHSGELFF.

At least ten counts were recorded for this clonotype. V and J are TRBV12-3 or TRBV12-4 and TRBJ2-1; D perhaps matches TRBD2 (7 bases). The CDR3 covers 15 residues. The V gene lost 5 bases and the J gene lost 2 bases, with 13 bases spanning the gap. For the CDR3, the DNA is TGTGCCAGCAGTGACAGCGGGACAACCTACAATGAGCAGTTCTTC. It encodes CASSDSGTTYNEQFF.

This clonotype was recorded at least ten times. DNA for the CDR3: TGCAGTGCTAGAGATGGGGCTAGCGGCCGCACAGATACGCAGTATTTT. Its protein product is CSARDGASGRTDTQYF. V gene TRBV20-1 combines with J gene TRBJ2-3; 7 bases map to TRBD2. Germline lookup yields CDR1 DFQATT and CDR2 SNEGSKA (reference sequence). Trimming cost V 0 bases and J 1 base; bases outside gene matches: 7. The CDR3 loop spans 16 amino acids.

This clonotype was recorded a few times. One end of the junction does not line up with germline, which may come from a read error. The chain recombines TRBV5-1 with TRBJ1-6; TRBD1 aligns across 8 bases. The CDR3 has 15 amino acids. Germline-derived CDR1 and CDR2 are SGHRS and YFSETQ. CDR3 bases: TGCGCCAGCAGCTTGGAGACAGGGGAAAATTCACCCCTCAACTTT. Its protein is CASSLETGENSPLNF.

This clonotype was observed at least ten times. V gene TRBV20-1 combines with J gene TRBJ1-1; TRBD1 might be the D (5 bases). Germline lookup yields CDR1 DFQATT and CDR2 SNEGSKA (reference sequence). Trimming stripped 5 bases from V and 1 base from J, with 11 bases between. CDR3 length: 13 amino acids. The CDR3 reads CSARRGWNTEAFF. The CDR3 DNA follows: TGCAGTGCTCGACGGGGGTGGAACACTGAAGCTTTCTTT.

In this sample, this clonotype turned up many times. The chain links TRBV20-1 to TRBJ1-1, with unresolved D. The CDR3 has 12 amino acids. The germline V gene encodes CDR1 DFQATT and CDR2 SNEGSKA (reference sequence). The V and J ends lost 3 bases and 7 bases respectively, with 12 bases between them. The CDR3 sequence is CSARPLRSEAFF. The CDR3, as DNA: TGCAGTGCTAGGCCTCTAAGGAGTGAAGCTTTCTTT.

The table lists this clonotype with many counts. The chain couples TRBV27 to TRBJ2-3; 7 bases map to TRBD1. Trimming removed 6 bases from V and 4 bases from J; junction bases left unmatched: 7. Germline V gives CDR1 MNHEY, CDR2 SMNVEV (reference sequence). There are 14 residues in the CDR3. CDR3 protein: CASSDRDSSDTQYF. DNA for the CDR3: TGTGCCAGCAGCGACCGGGACAGCTCAGATACGCAGTATTTT.

In this sample, this clonotype turned up many times. The chain has TRBV3-1 and TRBJ2-3; 12 nucleotides agree with TRBD2. V lost 4 bases, J lost 4 bases, and 12 bases stayed unmatched. Looked up from germline, CDR1 is LGHDT and CDR2 is YNNKEL (reference sequence). The CDR3 covers 18 residues. The CDR3 nucleotides read TGTGCCAGCAGCCCAGGTTTGCTAGCGGGGGGGCCCTCAGATACGCAGTATTTT. It yields the protein CASSPGLLAGGPSDTQYF.

A remark on this clonotype: A much bigger clone sits one base away, suggesting this may be a read error. The chain carries TRBV28 and TRBJ2-7; weak D call: TRBD1 (5 bases). Germline V lookup: CDR1 MDHEN, CDR2 SYDVKM. The V gene lost 6 bases and the J gene lost 2 bases, with 17 bases spanning the gap. This CDR3 is built from 15 residues. The CDR3, as DNA: TGTGCCAGCAGGGAAGGGGTCGGAAAGGCCTACGAGCAGTACTTC. Its protein product is CASREGVGKAYEQYF.

In this sample, this clonotype turned up many times. The rearrangement joins TRBV20-1 to TRBJ2-5, with 16 nucleotides matching TRBD2. CDR3 length equals 18 residues. V was pared by 5 bases and J by 5 bases, with 14 bases of the junction left unmatched. Germline V gene sequence: CDR1 DFQATT, CDR2 SNEGSKA (reference sequence). The CDR3: CSAWPGTSGGARTETQYF. The CDR3 DNA reads TGCAGTGCTTGGCCCGGGACTAGCGGGGGGGCGAGAACGGAGACCCAGTACTTC.

This clonotype has only a few counts. The junction does not match germline at one end; this may be a read error. The chain uses TRBV7-3 and TRBJ1-5; D is unclear. This CDR3 has 15 residues. Germline V gives CDR1 SGHTA, CDR2 FQGTGA. The CDR3 DNA is TGTGCCAGCAGCTTCGGACGTACCTACCCTCGGCCCCAGAATTTT. It translates to CASSFGRTYPRPQNF.

This clonotype occurred many times. The gene calls are TRBV29-1 and TRBJ2-7; 9 positions agree with TRBD1. CDR1 SQVTM and CDR2 ANQGSEA come from the germline V gene. Trimming took 7 bases from V and 1 from J; bases not matched to a gene: 8. CDR3 length equals 14 residues. The CDR3 DNA is TGCAGCGCCGCGGGACAGGGAAGGTCCTACGAGCAGTACTTC. It yields the protein CSAAGQGRSYEQYF.

At least ten counts were recorded for this clonotype. CDR3 sequence reads: CASSQVGGLSYGYTF. The CDR3 nucleotides are TGTGCCAGCAGCCAAGTTGGGGGTCTTTCCTATGGCTACACCTTC. The V gene is TRBV7-3, the J gene TRBJ1-2, with D maybe TRBD1 (5 bases). The CDR3 extends over 15 amino acids. The V and J ends lost 5 bases and 4 bases respectively, with 17 bases between them. CDR1 and CDR2 (germline): SGHTA, FQGTGA.

There are many counts of this clonotype. The chain uses TRBV6-5 and TRBJ2-5; 11 bases are a match to TRBD2. Germline V gives CDR1 MNHEY, CDR2 SVGAGI. Trimming cost V 6 bases and J 5 bases; bases outside gene matches: 11. The CDR3 length is 16 residues. This chain's CDR3 is CASSQQIAGGWETQYF. The CDR3 nucleotides are TGTGCCAGCAGCCAACAAATAGCGGGGGGGTGGGAGACCCAGTACTTC.

This clonotype was found many times. The chain employs TRBV5-1 and TRBJ1-6; D might be TRBD1 (5 bases). Trimming took off 1 base at V and 10 bases at J, with 12 bases between the two ends. The CDR3 extends over 14 amino acids. Germline CDR1 reads SGHRS; CDR2 reads YFSETQ. The CDR3 is CASSLIGVESPLHF. The CDR3 DNA reads as TGCGCCAGCAGCTTGATAGGGGTTGAGTCACCCCTCCACTTT.